The 15 T cell receptor beta chains listed next were all sequenced from one sample in a study of cytomegalovirus exposure and HLA in healthy donors. PCR amplification relied on 60 Vbeta primers (plus 13 Jbeta primers). The table came from immunoSEQ multiplex PCR; TCRdb's copy has only in-frame clones and leaves some out. The table shows under 300,000 clones, with around 80% occurring only once. Sequencing was performed on PBMCs. These receptors originate from a woman in her sixties in good health and CMV-seropositive.

The chain combines TRBV28 with TRBJ2-7; no clear D. Germline lookup yields CDR1 MDHEN and CDR2 SYDVKM. CDR3 size: 12 residues. Trimming took off 5 bases at V and 3 bases at J, with 8 bases between the two ends. This chain's CDR3 is CASSPLSYEQYF. CDR3 DNA sequence: TGTGCCAGCAGTCCCCTAAGCTACGAGCAGTACTTC.

The V call is TRBV5-1, the J call TRBJ2-3, with D unclear. With 4 bases removed from V and 0 bases from J, the gap between germline ends came to 12 bases. The V gene's germline CDR1 is SGHRS and CDR2 YFSETQ. The CDR3 sequence is 15 residues long. The CDR3 DNA is TGCGCCAGCAGCCAACCGGAGAGTAGCACAGATACGCAGTATTTT. Its protein is CASSQPESSTDTQYF.

This CDR3 is CASSLQGDNGGYTF. CDR3 DNA: TGTGCCAGCTCATTACAGGGGGATAACGGAGGCTACACCTTC. V usage is TRBV18 and J usage is TRBJ1-2, with TRBD1 identical over 8 bases. This CDR3 region has 14 residues. The V and J ends lost 5 bases and 8 bases, in that order; junction bases with no gene match: 10. Germline assignment: CDR1 KGHSH and CDR2 LQKENI.

The V and J genes are TRBV4-1 and TRBJ2-7, with TRBD2 as a possible D gene (5 bases). V was clipped by 0 bases and J by 0 bases, with 12 bases between them. Germline CDR1 and CDR2: MGHRA and YSYEKL. CDR3 length: 16 amino acids. Here the CDR3 reads CASSQEAAASSYEQYF. The CDR3 nucleotides read TGCGCCAGCAGCCAAGAAGCGGCGGCGAGCTCCTACGAGCAGTACTTC.

V gene TRBV6-6 combines with J gene TRBJ2-7; 8 bases line up with TRBD2. The junction had 9 bases not matched to a gene; V was cut back by 4 bases and J by 4 bases. The CDR3 consists of 15 residues. CDR1 and CDR2 (germline): MNHNY, SVGAGI (reference sequence). The CDR3 reads CASSSKRSGGYEQYF. The CDR3 coding sequence is TGTGCCAGCAGTTCAAAGCGGAGCGGGGGTTACGAGCAGTACTTC.

The V call is TRBV5-1, the J call TRBJ2-7; D uncertain. The CDR3 extends over 16 amino acids. Trimming removed 0 bases from V and 1 base from J, with 14 bases in between. Germline V gene data show CDR1 as SGHRS and CDR2 as YFSETQ. This chain's CDR3 is CASSLGPFPSSYEQYF. The CDR3 DNA reads as TGCGCCAGCAGCTTGGGTCCTTTTCCCTCTTCCTACGAGCAGTACTTC.

This clone was detected once. The CDR3 coding sequence is TGCGCCAGCAGCCCAAAAGACAGGGGGCCTAACACTGAAGCTTTCTTT. Amino acid sequence: CASSPKDRGPNTEAFF. The chain couples TRBV5-1 to TRBJ1-1; 10 bases are shared with TRBD1. Germline-derived CDR1 and CDR2 are SGHRS and YFSETQ. The CDR3 sequence is 16 residues long. V was clipped by 4 bases and J by 2 bases; unmatched bases: 8. Combining the CDR3 with reference TRBV5-1 and TRBJ1-1 gives the whole variable domain KAGVTQTPRYLIKTRGQQVTLSCSPISGHRSVSWYQQTPGQGLQFLFEYFSETQRNKGNFPGRFSGRQFSNSRSEMNVSTLELGDSALYLCASSPKDRGPNTEAFFGQGTRLTVV.

To note about this clone: Additional DNA sequences in this sample encode the identical CDR3. CDR3 protein: CAVRDRGNTEAFF. In nucleotides, the CDR3 is TGTGCCGTCCGGGACAGGGGTAACACTGAAGCTTTCTTT. The chain employs TRBV10-3 and TRBJ1-1, with 10 bases that match TRBD1. V lost 11 bases and J lost 2; bases outside the gene matches: 5. There are 13 residues in the CDR3. The germline V gene encodes CDR1 ENHRY and CDR2 SYGVKD.

V is TRBV5-1 and J is TRBJ2-4; 10 bases match TRBD1. CDR3 length equals 17 residues. V was pared by 1 base and J by 1 base, with 5 bases of the junction left unmatched. Germline V gene sequence: CDR1 SGHRS, CDR2 YFSETQ. CDR3 sequence (DNA): TGCGCCAGCAGCTTGTCCGGGACAGGGGAGGCCAAAAACATTCAGTACTTC. As protein: CASSLSGTGEAKNIQYF.

The V call is TRBV6-5, the J call TRBJ2-3; possibly TRBD2 for D (6 bases). V gave up 3 bases and J gave up 5 bases, with 12 bases separating them. Germline V gene data show CDR1 as MNHEY and CDR2 as SVGAGI. The CDR3 covers 14 residues. For the CDR3, the DNA is TGTGCCAGCAGTTATCTCCGGGGAGGAGATACGCAGTATTTT. Protein: CASSYLRGGDTQYF.

The V call is TRBV10-3, the J call TRBJ2-2, with D unclear. V lost 4 bases and J 0 bases, leaving 6 bases between the germline ends. The CDR3 has 14 residues. Looked up from germline, CDR1 is ENHRY and CDR2 is SYGVKD. The CDR3 is CAISGRTNTGELFF. CDR3 bases: TGTGCCATCAGTGGCAGAACGAACACCGGGGAGCTGTTTTTT.

The V gene is TRBV27, the J gene TRBJ1-1; 7 positions match TRBD1. The CDR3 contains 14 residues. Looked up from germline, CDR1 is MNHEY and CDR2 is SMNVEV (reference sequence). Trimming at V came to 4 bases and at J to 5 bases, leaving 7 bases not matched to a gene. The CDR3 here is CASSYRGRWTEAFF. The CDR3 DNA is TGTGCCAGCAGTTATAGGGGGCGATGGACTGAAGCTTTCTTT.

This clone was seen once. The chain employs TRBV27 and TRBJ2-1; TRBD2 is a possible D gene (6 bases). CDR1 and CDR2 from the germline V gene are MNHEY and SMNVEV (reference sequence). The V end was cut by 4 bases, the J end by 4 bases, with 23 bases between. The CDR3 extends over 18 amino acids. In nucleotides, the CDR3 is TGTGCCAGCAGTTCAGCACCCAAAATAGCGGAGCTTTACAATGAGCAGTTCTTC. This gives the protein CASSSAPKIAELYNEQFF.

The chain combines TRBV5-6 with TRBJ1-4; tentative D call: TRBD1 (5 bases). Germline V gene data show CDR1 as SGHDT and CDR2 as YYEEEE. The CDR3 totals 14 residues. Trimming removed 2 bases from V and 5 bases from J, with 10 bases in between. The CDR3 nucleotides read TGTGCCAGCAGCTTATGGCAGGGCAATGAAAAACTGTTTTTT. Translated, it gives CASSLWQGNEKLFF.

The gene calls are TRBV9 and TRBJ2-6, with 7 nucleotides matching TRBD1. Per germline, CDR1 SGDLS and CDR2 YYNGEE. This CDR3 has 18 residues. J lost 3 bases, V lost 0 bases, and 9 bases had no gene match. The CDR3 nucleotides are TGTGCCAGCAGCGTAGTGCGGACAGGCCAGGTTGGGGCCAACGTCCTGACTTTC. This sequence encodes CASSVVRTGQVGANVLTF.